The 31 T cell receptor beta chains presented below share a single source sample, sequenced in a study of identical twins (dated by TCRdb to the mid-2010s). Receptor amplification or capture employed 5' RACE. TCRdb shows the sequencer as Illumina HiSeq 2000. TCRdb redid the processing of the public reads, applying fastp at Q25 and MiXCR, and retained in-frame beta chains. Every CDR3 protein is listed once, alongside the most common genes and DNA of its rows. Across this sample there are more than 1.5 million distinct CDR3 sequences, with more than 30% seen only once. The ten biggest clones cover about 0.27% of the sample. Material: cord blood. The receptors derive from a newborn girl in good health.

The table lists this clonotype with many counts. The rearrangement uses TRBV12-3 or TRBV12-4 and TRBJ2-7, with 12 bases aligning to TRBD2. Trimming at V came to 1 base and at J to 3 bases, leaving 4 bases not matched to a gene. The CDR3 runs 16 residues. CDR3 loop: CASSLGLAGVFYEQYF. CDR3 sequence (DNA): TGTGCCAGCAGTTTAGGACTAGCGGGAGTTTTCTACGAGCAGTACTTC.

The chain recombines TRBV7-8 with TRBJ2-1, with D possibly being TRBD2 (6 bases). V lost 5 bases and J 7 bases, leaving 15 bases between the germline ends. Germline loops: CDR1 SGHVS, CDR2 FQNEAQ. The CDR3 contains 14 residues. CDR3 in amino acids: CASSLRTTWNEQFF. The CDR3 coding sequence is TGTGCCAGCAGCCTCAGGACTACCTGGAATGAGCAGTTCTTC. Based on the CDR3 plus reference TRBV7-8 and TRBJ2-1, the full variable domain is GAGVSQSPRYKVAKRGQDVALRCDPISGHVSLFWYQQALGQGPEFLTYFQNEAQLDKSGLPSDRFFAERPEGSVSTLKIQRTQQEDSAVYLCASSLRTTWNEQFFGPGTRLTVL.

In this sample, this clonotype turned up a few times. V usage is TRBV28 and J usage is TRBJ2-7; TRBD2 is a possible D gene (7 bases). The CDR3 is 11 amino acids. V was pared by 5 bases and J by 12 bases, with 14 bases between. In germline, CDR1 is MDHEN, CDR2 SYDVKM. CDR3 nucleotide sequence: TGTGCCAGCAGTACAGGGAGGGGCCGGTACTTC. The encoded protein is CASSTGRGRYF.

This clonotype turned up a few times. CDR3 sequence (DNA): TGCAGCGTCGCATACAGGGGGGGCAATGAAAAACTGTTTTTT. This codes for CSVAYRGGNEKLFF. This chain uses TRBV29-1 with TRBJ1-4; 8 bases fit TRBD1. V lost 6 bases, J lost 5 bases, and 8 bases stayed unmatched. The germline V gene has CDR1 SQVTM and CDR2 ANQGSEA. The CDR3 contains 14 residues.

This clonotype was observed many times. This chain joins TRBV29-1 and TRBJ2-1; TRBD1 matches 10 bases. CDR3 length: 13 amino acids. V dropped 4 bases and J dropped 4; count of bases not matched to a gene: 1. Germline CDR1 is SQVTM and CDR2 is ANQGSEA. CDR3 in DNA: TGCAGCGTTGCGGGACAGGGGTACAATGAGCAGTTCTTC. The encoded protein is CSVAGQGYNEQFF.

The genes are TRBV12-3 or TRBV12-4 and TRBJ2-1, with 8 bases identical to TRBD2. V lost 3 bases and J lost 9; bases outside the gene matches: 7. This CDR3 is 14 amino acids long. The CDR3 nucleotides read TGTGCCAGCAGTTTCTTGGCGGGAGGCGGTGAGCAGTTCTTC. Translation gives CASSFLAGGGEQFF.

Ten or more counts support this clonotype. V and J are TRBV20-1 and TRBJ2-1; D is uncertain. The V gene's germline CDR1 is DFQATT and CDR2 SNEGSKA (reference sequence). The CDR3 has 10 residues. Trimming removed 4 bases at V and 10 bases at J, with 8 bases between. The CDR3 DNA reads as TGCAGTGCTACAAAAACCGAGCAGTTCTTC. It encodes CSATKTEQFF.

CDR3 in DNA: TGTGCCAGCGAGCGCAGCACCGGGGAGCTGTTTTTT. Its translation: CASERSTGELFF. The rearrangement uses TRBV2 and TRBJ2-2; D uncertain. Germline CDR1 SNHLY, CDR2 FYNNEI. The CDR3 loop spans 12 amino acids. Trimming left V 8 bases short and J 4 bases short, with 8 bases between.

Only a few counts were recorded for this clonotype. The chain employs TRBV7-9 and TRBJ2-1; TRBD2 is a possible D gene (6 bases). This CDR3 region has 15 residues. The V gene lost 3 bases and the J gene lost 4 bases, with 13 bases spanning the gap. The germline V gene has CDR1 SEHNR and CDR2 FQNEAQ (reference sequence). CDR3 protein: CASSLYAGRYNEQFF. The DNA for the CDR3 is TGTGCCAGCAGCTTGTACGCGGGGAGATACAATGAGCAGTTCTTC.

The chain combines TRBV5-1 with TRBJ2-3; 11 bases are shared with TRBD2. Germline V CDR1 and CDR2: SGHRS, YFSETQ. This CDR3 has 18 amino acids. Trimming took 0 bases from V and 1 from J; bases not matched to a gene: 7. In DNA form, the CDR3 reads TGCGCCAGCAGCTTGGGACTAGCGGGGATTACTCGCACAGATACGCAGTATTTT. Encoded protein: CASSLGLAGITRTDTQYF.

The V call is TRBV20-1, the J call TRBJ1-2; TRBD1 matches at 7 bases. From germline, CDR1 is DFQATT and CDR2 SNEGSKA (reference sequence). The CDR3 is made up of 18 amino acids. With 0 bases clipped from V and 2 bases from J, the junction kept 15 bases outside the gene matches. The CDR3 loop is CSARDPYKPPRGNYGYTF. The CDR3 region has the DNA TGCAGTGCTAGAGATCCCTACAAGCCCCCCAGGGGGAACTATGGCTACACCTTC.

The chain links TRBV4-1 to TRBJ2-7; D unresolved. This CDR3 spans 16 amino acids. Germline assignment: CDR1 MGHRA and CDR2 YSYEKL. V was pared by 1 base and J by 2 bases, with 15 bases between. The CDR3 protein is CASSQGLQRNTYEQYF. The CDR3, as DNA: TGCGCCAGCAGCCAAGGGCTCCAGCGTAATACCTACGAGCAGTACTTC.

The chain joins TRBV6-1 to TRBJ1-6; a weak D match, TRBD1 (5 bases). Trimming took off 6 bases at V and 5 bases at J, with 14 bases between the two ends. The V gene's germline CDR1 is MNHNS and CDR2 SASEGT. The CDR3 runs to 15 residues. CDR3 sequence: CASRPTGSNNSPLHF. For the CDR3, the DNA is TGTGCCAGCAGGCCCACAGGAAGCAATAATTCACCCCTCCACTTT.

This clonotype was seen more than once but under ten times. This chain uses TRBV5-5 with TRBJ2-3; D remains ambiguous. V lost 3 bases and J lost 4, with 9 bases in between. The CDR3 consists of 13 residues. The germline V gene has CDR1 SGHKS and CDR2 YYEKEE (reference sequence). The CDR3: CASSSPAADTQYF. CDR3 DNA: TGTGCCAGCAGCTCGCCGGCTGCAGATACGCAGTATTTT.

In this sample, this clonotype turned up a few times. J is TRBJ2-4 and V is TRBV5-6; 10 nucleotides align to TRBD2. After removal of 2 bases from V and 7 bases from J, the junction contained 12 bases not matched to a gene. The CDR3 has 17 residues. Germline lookup yields CDR1 SGHDT and CDR2 YYEEEE. The CDR3 sequence is CASSLISTSGMLNIQYF. CDR3 DNA: TGTGCCAGCAGCTTAATTTCTACTAGCGGGATGCTGAACATTCAGTACTTC.

There are a few counts of this clonotype. The chain combines TRBV29-1 with TRBJ1-1; D gene ambiguous. Trimming shortened V by 5 bases and J by 2 bases, and 12 bases separated the two germline ends. The CDR3 loop spans 13 amino acids. CDR1 and CDR2 from the germline V gene are SQVTM and ANQGSEA. CDR3 protein: CSVHLGVNTEAFF. For the CDR3, the DNA is TGCAGCGTTCACCTTGGGGTTAACACTGAAGCTTTCTTT.

CDR3 sequence reads: CASSLRASRPYEQYF. DNA of the CDR3: TGCGCCAGCAGCTTGAGGGCTAGCCGACCTTACGAGCAGTACTTC. The V gene is TRBV5-1, the J gene TRBJ2-7, with D possibly TRBD2 on 5 matching bases. Trimming took off 1 base at V and 4 bases at J, with 15 bases between the two ends. Germline CDR1 and CDR2: SGHRS and YFSETQ. CDR3 length: 15 residues.

This chain links TRBV12-3 or TRBV12-4 with TRBJ2-2, with 7 positions matching TRBD2. V dropped 5 bases and J dropped 1; count of bases not matched to a gene: 16. The CDR3 spans 19 residues. In DNA, the CDR3 is TGTGCCAGCAGTCTACTCTTTGAGGCGACTAGCCGGAACACCGGGGAGCTGTTTTTT. It codes for CASSLLFEATSRNTGELFF.

The chain joins TRBV7-9 to TRBJ1-1, with 7 bases lining up with TRBD1. The germline V gene encodes CDR1 SEHNR and CDR2 FQNEAQ (reference sequence). This CDR3 has 13 residues. Trimming took 5 bases from V and 5 from J; bases not matched to a gene: 5. CDR3 nucleotides: TGTGCCAGCAGCGCGGGACAGTTAACTGAAGCTTTCTTT. Protein sequence: CASSAGQLTEAFF.

This clonotype was observed once. V usage is TRBV18 and J usage is TRBJ2-5, with 10 bases fitting TRBD2. V shed 5 bases, J shed 11 bases, and the junction held 20 bases outside the gene matches. The CDR3 covers 17 residues. Per germline, CDR1 KGHSH and CDR2 LQKENI. The CDR3 nucleotides read TGTGCCAGCTCAAAGACGGGGCCACTAGCGGGGTACAATGAGCAGTACTTC. This translates into CASSKTGPLAGYNEQYF. Filled out from reference TRBV18 and TRBJ2-5, the complete variable domain reads NAGVMQNPRHLVRRRGQEARLRCSPMKGHSHVYWYRQLPEEGLKFMVYLQKENIIDESGMPKERFSAEFPKEGPSILRIQQVVRGDSAAYFCASSKTGPLAGYNEQYFGPGTRLLVL.

J is TRBJ2-5 and V is TRBV6-6; TRBD2 matches 10 bases. The closer fit of TRBJ2-1 to the DNA end suggests the J call may be wrong. Germline V CDR1 and CDR2: MNHNY, SVGAGI (reference sequence). The CDR3 runs to 15 residues. The CDR3 region is CASSILLAGYETQFF. In DNA, the CDR3 is TGTGCCAGCAGTATCTTACTAGCGGGATATGAGACCCAGTTCTTC.

The chain uses TRBV27 and TRBJ1-6; D is possibly TRBD1 (6 bases). V was shortened by 8 bases and J by 2 bases, with 31 bases between the two germline ends. Germline loops: CDR1 MNHEY, CDR2 SMNVEV (reference sequence). The CDR3 loop spans 21 amino acids. CDR3 sequence: CASSQSPRVLTGFPYNSPLHF. CDR3 sequence (DNA): TGTGCCAGCTCCCAAAGTCCGAGGGTATTAACAGGGTTCCCCTATAATTCACCCCTCCACTTT.

The gene calls are TRBV24-1 and TRBJ2-1; 14 positions match TRBD2. This CDR3 is 17 amino acids long. Germline-derived CDR1 and CDR2 are KGHDR and SFDVKD. Losses at the gene ends were 3 bases for V and 4 bases for J; bases not matched to a gene: 4. The CDR3 sequence: CATSDPRTSGRYNEQFF. Written as DNA, the CDR3 is TGTGCCACCAGTGATCCGCGGACTAGCGGGAGGTACAATGAGCAGTTCTTC.

This clonotype was seen many times. The genes are TRBV29-1 and TRBJ2-1, with 7 bases matching TRBD2. The CDR3 has 17 amino acids. Losses at the gene ends were 7 bases for V and 4 bases for J; bases not matched to a gene: 19. The germline gives CDR1 SQVTM, CDR2 ANQGSEA. CDR3 loop: CSAGATRGRAVYNEQFF. Here the CDR3 DNA reads TGCAGCGCCGGGGCCACTCGTGGGAGGGCTGTTTACAATGAGCAGTTCTTC.

This clonotype has a handful of counts. The chain carries TRBV29-1 and TRBJ2-5; D not resolved. The CDR3 has 13 amino acids. Germline CDR1 is SQVTM and CDR2 is ANQGSEA. The V and J ends lost 4 bases and 5 bases respectively, with 14 bases between them. Written as DNA, the CDR3 is TGCAGCGTTGCGTTACATCTGGGGGAGACCCAGTACTTC. Encoded protein: CSVALHLGETQYF.

The rearrangement uses TRBV7-9 and TRBJ1-4; no clear D gene. The CDR3 totals 14 residues. Per the germline V gene, CDR1 is SEHNR and CDR2 is FQNEAQ (reference sequence). Between the trimmed V and J ends, which lost 1 base and 7 bases, there was a span of 10 bases. The CDR3 is CASSLVPSGEKLFF. The CDR3 DNA sequence: TGTGCCAGCAGCTTAGTCCCCTCGGGTGAAAAACTGTTTTTT.

V usage is TRBV20-1 and J usage is TRBJ2-1; D is perhaps TRBD1 or TRBD2 (5 bases each). V gave up 6 bases and J gave up 8 bases, with 20 bases separating them. This CDR3 region has 14 residues. The germline CDR1 and CDR2 sequences are DFQATT and SNEGSKA (reference sequence). The CDR3 sequence: CSAVGRTSNDEQFF. The CDR3, as DNA: TGCAGTGCCGTGGGACGAACCTCCAACGATGAGCAGTTCTTC.

Turning to this clonotype: This clone may be a read error of a much larger clone one base away. This chain links TRBV4-1 with TRBJ2-1; D is possibly TRBD2 (6 bases). The better agreement between TRBJ2-7 and the DNA end casts doubt on the J call. There are 14 residues in the CDR3. The germline V gene encodes CDR1 MGHRA and CDR2 YSYEKL. The CDR3 loop reads CASSQNVGGYEQYF. CDR3 in DNA: TGCGCCAGCAGCCAAAATGTCGGAGGGTACGAGCAGTACTTC.

This clonotype was seen a few times. The chain recombines TRBV6-5 with TRBJ2-1; 8 nucleotides agree with TRBD1. The CDR3 runs to 16 residues. The V segment lost 2 bases and the J segment 1 base; nucleotides outside the gene matches: 4. Germline V CDR1 and CDR2: MNHEY, SVGAGI. The CDR3 nucleotides read TGTGCCAGCAGTTACCCCGGACAGGGATCCTACAATGAGCAGTTCTTC. It is translated as CASSYPGQGSYNEQFF.

This clonotype was found a few times. This chain uses TRBV18 with TRBJ2-3; the D gene is possibly TRBD1 (5 bases). The CDR3 is 15 amino acids. Germline CDR1 reads KGHSH; CDR2 reads LQKENI. V lost 2 bases and J 2 bases, leaving 11 bases between the germline ends. The CDR3 nucleotides are TGTGCCAGCTCACCAGCAGGGCCCTTCACAGATACGCAGTATTTT. Translated, it gives CASSPAGPFTDTQYF.

V usage is TRBV6-6 and J usage is TRBJ2-1; D remains ambiguous. The DNA end is a closer match to TRBJ2-7, so the J assignment may be wrong. CDR3 length: 16 residues. Germline V gene lookup returns CDR1 MNHNY and CDR2 SVGAGI (reference sequence). The CDR3 sequence: CASSYSSRVSYNEQYF. The CDR3 coding sequence is TGTGCCAGCAGTTACTCGAGTAGGGTCTCCTACAATGAGCAGTACTTC.